The sequence of this T cell receptor beta chain was determined in a study of preoperative IRX-2 immunotherapy in early breast cancer. Measured with immunoSEQ multiplex PCR; TCRdb has only the in-frame clones, and not every one. The data contain approximately 15,000 clones, around 90% of them singletons. Treatment described: preoperative locoregional IRX-2 cytokine immunotherapy. Patients received preoperative, locoregional IRX-2 cytokine immunotherapy in a phase Ib study. CDR1 and CDR2 (germline): LNHDA, SQIVND (reference sequence). The CDR3 extends over 15 amino acids. With 5 bases clipped from V and 6 bases from J, the junction kept 10 bases outside the gene matches.

This TCR was sampled from a human donor with breast cancer. Specimen collection occurred from a patient treated with IRX-2 immunotherapy. The chain is built from TRBV19 and TRBJ1-2; 9 bases fit TRBD1. CDR3 nucleotide sequence: TGTGCCAGTAGTCCCCAACAGGGGGCGCGTCATGGCTACACCTTC. This codes for CASSPQQGARHGYTF.